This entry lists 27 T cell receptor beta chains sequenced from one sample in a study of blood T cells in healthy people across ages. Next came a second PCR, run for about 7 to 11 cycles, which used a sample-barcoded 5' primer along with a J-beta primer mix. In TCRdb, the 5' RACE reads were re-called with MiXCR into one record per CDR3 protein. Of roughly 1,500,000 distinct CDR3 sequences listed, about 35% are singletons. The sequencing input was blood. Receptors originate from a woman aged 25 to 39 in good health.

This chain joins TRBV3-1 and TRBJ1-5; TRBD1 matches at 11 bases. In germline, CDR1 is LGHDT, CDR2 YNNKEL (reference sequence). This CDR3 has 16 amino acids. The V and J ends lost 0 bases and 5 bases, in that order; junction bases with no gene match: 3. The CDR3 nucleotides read TGTGCCAGCAGCCAAGAGGGGACAGGGGGGGATCAGCCCCAGCATTTT. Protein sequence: CASSQEGTGGDQPQHF.

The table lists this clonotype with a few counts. DNA for the CDR3: TGTGCCAGCAGAGGGGACAAACGTGAGCAGTACTTC. Its protein is CASRGDKREQYF. This sequence joins TRBV6-5 and TRBJ2-7; D may be TRBD1 (6 bases). Germline CDR1 is MNHEY and CDR2 is SVGAGI. Trimming cost V 6 bases and J 7 bases, with 13 bases left between them. The CDR3 covers 12 residues.

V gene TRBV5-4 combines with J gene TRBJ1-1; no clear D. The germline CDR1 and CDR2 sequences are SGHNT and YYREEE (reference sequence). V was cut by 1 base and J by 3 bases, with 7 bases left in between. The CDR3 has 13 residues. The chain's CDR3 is CASSLTEDTEAFF. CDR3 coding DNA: TGTGCCAGCAGCTTGACGGAAGACACTGAAGCTTTCTTT.

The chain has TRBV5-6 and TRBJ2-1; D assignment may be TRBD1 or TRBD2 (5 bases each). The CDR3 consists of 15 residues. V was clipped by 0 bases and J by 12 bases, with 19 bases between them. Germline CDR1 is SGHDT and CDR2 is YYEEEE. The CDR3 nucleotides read TGTGCCAGCAGCTTGGGGGGGAATACACATCGTGGGCAGTTCTTC. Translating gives CASSLGGNTHRGQFF.

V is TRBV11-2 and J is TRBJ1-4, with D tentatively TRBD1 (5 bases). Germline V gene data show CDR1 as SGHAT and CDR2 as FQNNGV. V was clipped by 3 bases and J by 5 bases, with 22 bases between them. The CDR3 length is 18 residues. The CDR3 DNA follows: TGTGCCAGCAGCTTCCTCCTGGGGCCACTTATACCGAATGAAAAACTGTTTTTT. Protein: CASSFLLGPLIPNEKLFF.

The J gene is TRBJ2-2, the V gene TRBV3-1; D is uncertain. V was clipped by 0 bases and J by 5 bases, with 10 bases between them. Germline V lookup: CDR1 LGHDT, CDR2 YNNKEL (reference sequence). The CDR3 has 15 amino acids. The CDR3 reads CASSQDRKRTGELFF. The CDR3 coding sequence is TGTGCCAGCAGCCAAGATAGGAAGCGTACCGGGGAGCTGTTTTTT.

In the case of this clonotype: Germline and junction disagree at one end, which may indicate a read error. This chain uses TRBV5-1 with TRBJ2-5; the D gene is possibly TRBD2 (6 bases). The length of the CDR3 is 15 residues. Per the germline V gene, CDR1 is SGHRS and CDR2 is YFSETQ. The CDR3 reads CASRLSIAEQEAQYF. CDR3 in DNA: TGCGCCAGCCGCTTGTCAATAGCGGAACAAGAGGCCCAGTACTTC.

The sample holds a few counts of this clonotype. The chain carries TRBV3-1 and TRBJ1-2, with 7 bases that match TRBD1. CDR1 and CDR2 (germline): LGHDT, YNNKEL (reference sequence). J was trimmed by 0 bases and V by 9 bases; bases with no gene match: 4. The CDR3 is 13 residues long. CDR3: CASHRGTNYGYTF. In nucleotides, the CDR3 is TGTGCCAGTCACAGGGGAACTAACTATGGCTACACCTTC.

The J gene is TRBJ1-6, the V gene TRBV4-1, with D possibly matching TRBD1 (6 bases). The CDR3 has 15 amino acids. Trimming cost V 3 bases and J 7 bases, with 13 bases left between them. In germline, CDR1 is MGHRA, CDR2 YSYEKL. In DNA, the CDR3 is TGCGCCAGCAGCCACCACAGGGACCCAAATTCACCCCTCCACTTT. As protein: CASSHHRDPNSPLHF.

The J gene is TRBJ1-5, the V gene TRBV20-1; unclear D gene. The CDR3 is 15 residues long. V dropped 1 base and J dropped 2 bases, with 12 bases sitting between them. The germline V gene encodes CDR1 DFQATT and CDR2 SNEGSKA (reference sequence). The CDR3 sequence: CSARGGGEGNQPQHF. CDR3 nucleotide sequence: TGCAGTGCTAGAGGAGGCGGGGAGGGCAATCAGCCCCAGCATTTT.

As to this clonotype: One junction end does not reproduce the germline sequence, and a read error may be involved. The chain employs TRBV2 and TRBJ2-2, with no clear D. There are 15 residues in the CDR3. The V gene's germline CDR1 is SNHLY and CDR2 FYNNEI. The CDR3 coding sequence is TGTGCCAGCAGTGAAGGTGCAGCTTGGACCGAGGAGCTGTTTTTT. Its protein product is CASSEGAAWTEELFF. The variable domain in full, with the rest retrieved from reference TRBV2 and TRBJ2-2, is EPEVTQTPSHQVTQMGQEVILRCVPISNHLYFYWYRQILGQKVEFLVSFYNNEISEKSEIFDDQFSVERPDGSNFTLKIRSTKLEDSAMYFCASSEGAAWTEELFFGEGSRLTVL.

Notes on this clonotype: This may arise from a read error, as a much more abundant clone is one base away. Here the CDR3 DNA reads TGTGCCAGTGACCCGTACCAAGAGACCCAGTACTTC. This codes for CASDPYQETQYF. V and J are TRBV6-1 and TRBJ2-5; no clear D gene. Trimming removed 9 bases at V and 0 bases at J, with 8 bases between. Germline assignment: CDR1 MNHNS and CDR2 SASEGT. The CDR3 length is 12 residues.

DNA of the CDR3: TGCAGTGCTGGACTCCGGGACCAACAGTTTCGGTTCTTC. Amino acids: CSAGLRDQQFRFF. J is TRBJ2-1 and V is TRBV20-1, with D perhaps assigned TRBD1 or TRBD2 (5 bases each). V lost 5 bases to trimming and J lost 15 bases, with 23 bases between them. The germline V gene encodes CDR1 DFQATT and CDR2 SNEGSKA (reference sequence). There are 13 residues in the CDR3.

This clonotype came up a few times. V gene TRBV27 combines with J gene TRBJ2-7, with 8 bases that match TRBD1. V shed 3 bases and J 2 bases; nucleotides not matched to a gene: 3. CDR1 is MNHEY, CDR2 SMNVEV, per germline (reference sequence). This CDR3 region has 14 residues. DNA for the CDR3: TGTGCCAGCAGTTTCCGCAGGGGGCCCTACGAGCAGTACTTC. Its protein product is CASSFRRGPYEQYF.

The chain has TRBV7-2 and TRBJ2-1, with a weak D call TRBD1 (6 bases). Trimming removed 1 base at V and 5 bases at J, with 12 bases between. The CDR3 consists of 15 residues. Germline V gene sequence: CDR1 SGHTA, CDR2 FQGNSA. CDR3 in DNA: TGTGCCAGCAGCTTAGTGAGGACAGCTAACAATGAGCAGTTCTTC. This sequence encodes CASSLVRTANNEQFF.

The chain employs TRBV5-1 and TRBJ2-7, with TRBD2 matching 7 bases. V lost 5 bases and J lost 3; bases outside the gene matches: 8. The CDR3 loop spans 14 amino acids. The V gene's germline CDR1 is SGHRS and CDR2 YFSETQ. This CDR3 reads CASRAAGGSYEQYF. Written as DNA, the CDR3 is TGCGCCAGCAGAGCCGCTGGCGGGAGCTACGAGCAGTACTTC.

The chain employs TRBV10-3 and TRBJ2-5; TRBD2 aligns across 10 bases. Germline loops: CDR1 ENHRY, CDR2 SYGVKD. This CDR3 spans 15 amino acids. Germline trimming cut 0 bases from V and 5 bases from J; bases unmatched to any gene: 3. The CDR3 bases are TGTGCCATCAGTGAGTCATCAGCGGGAGGGGAGACCCAGTACTTC. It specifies CAISESSAGGETQYF.

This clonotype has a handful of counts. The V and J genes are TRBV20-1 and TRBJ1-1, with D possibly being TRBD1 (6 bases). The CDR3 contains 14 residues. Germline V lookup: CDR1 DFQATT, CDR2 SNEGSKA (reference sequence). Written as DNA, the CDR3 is TGCAGGGGGAAAGGACAGACAATATTCACTGAAGCTTTCTTT. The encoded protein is CRGKGQTIFTEAFF.

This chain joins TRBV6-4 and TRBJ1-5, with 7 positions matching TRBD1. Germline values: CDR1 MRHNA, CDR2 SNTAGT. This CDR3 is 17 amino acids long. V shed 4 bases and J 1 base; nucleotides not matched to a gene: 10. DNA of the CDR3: TGTGCCAGCAGTGGCGACCCATCAGGGGGGAGCAATCAGCCCCAGCATTTT. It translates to CASSGDPSGGSNQPQHF.

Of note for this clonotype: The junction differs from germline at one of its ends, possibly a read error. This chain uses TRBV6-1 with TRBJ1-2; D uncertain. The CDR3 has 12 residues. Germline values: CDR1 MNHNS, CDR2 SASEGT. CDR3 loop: CASSDSFYGCTF. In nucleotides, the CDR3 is TGTGCCAGCAGTGACAGCTTCTATGGCTGCACCTTC.

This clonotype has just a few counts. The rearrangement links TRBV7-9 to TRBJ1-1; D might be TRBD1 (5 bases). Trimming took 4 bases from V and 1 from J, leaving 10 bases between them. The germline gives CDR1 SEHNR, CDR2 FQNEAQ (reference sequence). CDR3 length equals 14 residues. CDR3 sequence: CASSSHGGNTEAFF. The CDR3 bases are TGTGCCAGCAGCTCCCATGGGGGGAACACTGAAGCTTTCTTT.

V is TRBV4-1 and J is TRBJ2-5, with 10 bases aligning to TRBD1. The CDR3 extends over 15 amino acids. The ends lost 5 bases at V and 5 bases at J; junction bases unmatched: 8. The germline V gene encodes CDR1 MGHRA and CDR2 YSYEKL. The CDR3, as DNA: TGCGCCAGCAGCTCCGGGACAGGGGTTCACGAGACCCAGTACTTC. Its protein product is CASSSGTGVHETQYF.

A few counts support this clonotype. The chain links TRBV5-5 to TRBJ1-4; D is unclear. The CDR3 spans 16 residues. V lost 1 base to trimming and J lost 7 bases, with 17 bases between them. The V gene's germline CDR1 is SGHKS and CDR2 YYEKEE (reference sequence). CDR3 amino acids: CASSLLRPEKLEKLFF. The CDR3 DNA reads TGTGCCAGCAGCTTGCTAAGACCCGAAAAACTTGAAAAACTGTTTTTT.

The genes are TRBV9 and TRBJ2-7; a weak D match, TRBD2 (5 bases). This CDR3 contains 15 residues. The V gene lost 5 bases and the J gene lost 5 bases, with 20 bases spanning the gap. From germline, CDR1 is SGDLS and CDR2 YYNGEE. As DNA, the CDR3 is TGTGCCAGCAGTGGCGAGCGTCGGGGTTTAAACGAGCAGTACTTC. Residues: CASSGERRGLNEQYF. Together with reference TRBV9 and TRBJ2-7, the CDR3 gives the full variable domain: DSGVTQTPKHLITATGQRVTLRCSPRSGDLSVYWYQQSLDQGLQFLIQYYNGEERAKGNILERFSAQQFPDLHSELNLSSLELGDSALYFCASSGERRGLNEQYFGPGTRLTVT.

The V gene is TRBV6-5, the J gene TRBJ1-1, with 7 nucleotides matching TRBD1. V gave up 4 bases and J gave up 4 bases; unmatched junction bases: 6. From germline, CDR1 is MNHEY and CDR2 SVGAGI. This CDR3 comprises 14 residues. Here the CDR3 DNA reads TGTGCCAGCAGTTCCCGTACAGGGGCCACTGAAGCTTTCTTT. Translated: CASSSRTGATEAFF.

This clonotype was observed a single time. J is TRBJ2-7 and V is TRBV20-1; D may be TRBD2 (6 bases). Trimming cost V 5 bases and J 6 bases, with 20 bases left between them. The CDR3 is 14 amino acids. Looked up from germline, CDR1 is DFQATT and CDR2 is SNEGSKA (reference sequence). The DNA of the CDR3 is TGCAGTGCTCCCCCGACTAGAAGTAGTGCCGAGCAGTACTTC. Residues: CSAPPTRSSAEQYF.

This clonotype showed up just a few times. The CDR3 reads CATSSEGTYNEQFF. The CDR3 region has the DNA TGTGCCACCAGCAGCGAGGGGACCTACAATGAGCAGTTCTTC. The rearrangement joins TRBV15 to TRBJ2-1; possibly TRBD1 or TRBD2 for D (5 bases each). CDR1 is LNHNV, CDR2 YYDKDF, per germline (reference sequence). Trimming removed 3 bases from V and 2 bases from J, with 8 bases in between. The CDR3 is made up of 14 amino acids.